The 7 T cell receptor beta chains reported below all come from one sample, sequenced in a study of blood T cell repertoires in COVID-19. TCRdb's copy holds only in-frame clones and misses some; the assay was immunoSEQ multiplex PCR. The sample includes about 230,000 clones, roughly 80% of them seen just once. Sequenced material: peripheral blood. Receptors were obtained from a woman of 80 years or more with acute or convalescent COVID-19.

The chain is built from TRBV15 and TRBJ1-3; 8 bases agree with TRBD1. Germline V gene lookup returns CDR1 LNHNV and CDR2 YYDKDF (reference sequence). This CDR3 is 15 amino acids long. The trim removed 8 bases at V and 0 bases at J, leaving 6 bases unmatched. The CDR3 loop is CATQLDRASGNTIYF. CDR3 DNA sequence: TGTGCCACCCAACTGGACAGGGCCTCTGGAAACACCATATATTTT.

This sequence joins TRBV27 and TRBJ1-1; 10 bases align to TRBD1. CDR3 size: 14 residues. V gave up 8 bases and J gave up 3 bases; unmatched junction bases: 6. Looked up from germline, CDR1 is MNHEY and CDR2 is SMNVEV (reference sequence). DNA for the CDR3: TGTGCCAGCGGGGGGACAGGGGACGACACTGAAGCTTTCTTT. Protein: CASGGTGDDTEAFF.

The chain is built from TRBV4-2 and TRBJ1-3; D uncertain. The CDR3 is 17 amino acids. Germline-derived CDR1 and CDR2 are LGHNA and YNFKEQ. The V gene lost 0 bases and the J gene lost 0 bases, with 12 bases spanning the gap. The DNA for the CDR3 is TGTGCCAGCAGCCAAGAGTGGGGAGCGAACTCTGGAAACACCATATATTTT. Protein sequence: CASSQEWGANSGNTIYF.

The chain combines TRBV14 with TRBJ2-7, with 7 bases matching TRBD2. V shed 4 bases and J 6 bases; nucleotides not matched to a gene: 12. The CDR3 runs 15 residues. Germline CDR1 and CDR2: SGHDN and FVKESK. CDR3: CASSRVAAGEGEQYF. Written as DNA, the CDR3 is TGTGCCAGCAGCCGGGTGGCTGCGGGAGAGGGCGAGCAGTACTTC.

The chain recombines TRBV5-1 with TRBJ1-2; TRBD1 matches 7 bases. This CDR3 region has 13 residues. After removal of 4 bases from V and 2 bases from J, the junction contained 2 bases not matched to a gene. Looked up from germline, CDR1 is SGHRS and CDR2 is YFSETQ. DNA for the CDR3: TGCGCCAGCAGCATGGGACAGAACTATGGCTACACCTTC. This gives the protein CASSMGQNYGYTF.

This chain links TRBV6-1 with TRBJ1-5; D unclear. Trimming took 2 bases from V and 3 from J, leaving 8 bases between them. The CDR3 is 14 residues long. CDR1 is MNHNS and CDR2 is SASEGT in the germline V gene. CDR3 protein: CASSEYSHNQPQHF. The CDR3 DNA is TGTGCCAGCAGTGAATACAGCCACAATCAGCCCCAGCATTTT.

This clone is a singleton in its sample. The gene calls are TRBV28 and TRBJ1-2; D is perhaps TRBD1 (5 bases). The CDR3 contains 13 residues. V was cut by 3 bases and J by 3 bases, with 8 bases left in between. Germline lookup yields CDR1 MDHEN and CDR2 SYDVKM. CDR3 residues: CASSLQGYYGYTF. In DNA, the CDR3 is TGTGCCAGCAGTTTGCAGGGCTACTATGGCTACACCTTC.